Below are 26 T cell receptor beta chains sequenced from a single sample in a study of shared clonotypes between healthy human individuals. Sequencing was performed with immunoSEQ multiplex PCR; in TCRdb, only in-frame clones are kept and a portion is missing. The sample has some 900,000 clones, approximately 76% seen once. The source material was memory CD4+ T cells sorted from blood. Regarding subset: CD45RA-negative fraction. The receptors shown here come from a man younger than 30 in good health.

V and J are TRBV6-1 and TRBJ2-2; D could derive from TRBD1 or TRBD2 (5 bases each). V was trimmed by 6 bases and J by 6 bases, leaving 14 bases between them. CDR3 length equals 14 residues. Germline CDR1 reads MNHNS; CDR2 reads SASEGT. The CDR3 loop reads CASRRGDVPGELFF. The CDR3, as DNA: TGTGCCAGCAGGAGGGGCGATGTTCCCGGGGAGCTGTTTTTT.

The J gene is TRBJ2-3, the V gene TRBV6-1; perhaps D is TRBD1 or TRBD2 (6 bases each). This CDR3 is 15 amino acids long. V was shortened by 6 bases and J by 2 bases, with 15 bases between the two germline ends. CDR1 and CDR2 from the germline V gene are MNHNS and SASEGT. For the CDR3, the DNA is TGTGCCAGCAGGGCCTGGGGGGCCCTCACAGATACGCAGTATTTT. This sequence encodes CASRAWGALTDTQYF.

CDR3 region: CASSDPSTNYGYTF. CDR3 nucleotide sequence: TGTGCCAGCAGCGATCCCTCCACTAACTATGGCTACACCTTC. This chain links TRBV6-6 with TRBJ1-2, with no clear D. Germline lookup yields CDR1 MNHNY and CDR2 SVGAGI (reference sequence). V lost 6 bases to trimming and J lost 0 bases, with 11 bases between them. CDR3 size: 14 residues.

Note on this clone: At one of its ends the junction is not consistent with the germline gene, which may arise from a read error. In DNA, the CDR3 is TGTGCCAGCAGCAATTCCTTCAATGAGCAGTTCTTC. Residues: CASSNSFNEQFF. The chain couples TRBV11-3 to TRBJ2-1, with D uncertain. The germline V gene has CDR1 SGHNT and CDR2 YENEEA. The CDR3 is 12 residues long.

This chain joins TRBV5-6 and TRBJ1-6, with 8 nucleotides matching TRBD1. CDR3 length: 14 amino acids. V lost 4 bases, J lost 5 bases, and 2 bases stayed unmatched. The germline gives CDR1 SGHDT, CDR2 YYEEEE. CDR3 sequence (DNA): TGTGCCAGCAGCGCGGACAGGGATAATTCACCCCTCCACTTT. Its translation: CASSADRDNSPLHF.

The CDR3 region is CASTPSGANVLTF. The CDR3 DNA sequence: TGTGCCAGTACCCCGTCGGGGGCCAACGTCCTGACTTTC. This rearrangement joins TRBV19 to TRBJ2-6; D call uncertain. The germline V and J ends were trimmed by 7 bases and 4 bases, with 8 bases remaining between them. The length of the CDR3 is 13 residues. Looked up from germline, CDR1 is LNHDA and CDR2 is SQIVND (reference sequence).

V and J are TRBV7-9 and TRBJ2-3, with D possibly being TRBD2 (6 bases). This CDR3 has 15 residues. Germline V lookup: CDR1 SEHNR, CDR2 FQNEAQ (reference sequence). The V and J ends lost 2 bases and 7 bases respectively, with 16 bases between them. Here the CDR3 DNA reads TGTGCCAGCAGCTTATTGGGCGGGACGGCCTATACGCAGTATTTT. This translates into CASSLLGGTAYTQYF. Full variable domain (outside the CDR3, taken from reference TRBV7-9 and TRBJ2-3): DTGVSQNPRHKITKRGQNVTFRCDPISEHNRLYWYRQTLGQGPEFLTYFQNEAQLEKSRLLSDRFSAERPKGSFSTLEIQRTEQGDSAMYLCASSLLGGTAYTQYFGPGTRLTVL.

The chain links TRBV6-5 to TRBJ2-7; 7 nucleotides align to TRBD2. The CDR3 covers 14 residues. Germline values: CDR1 MNHEY, CDR2 SVGAGI. V gave up 7 bases and J gave up 2 bases; unmatched junction bases: 8. CDR3 nucleotides: TGTGCCAGCAATAGCCTAGCGGAGACCTACGAGCAGTACTTC. The encoded protein is CASNSLAETYEQYF.

The gene calls are TRBV10-3 and TRBJ1-2, with D unclear. The V end was cut by 0 bases, the J end by 5 bases, with 13 bases between. The CDR3 has 15 amino acids. CDR1 and CDR2 (germline): ENHRY, SYGVKD. The CDR3 coding sequence is TGTGCCATCAGTGAGTCAATGGGGATGCGGTATGGCTACACCTTC. Translation: CAISESMGMRYGYTF.

The gene calls are TRBV27 and TRBJ2-2, with D perhaps matching TRBD1 (8 bases). There are 16 residues in the CDR3. Germline CDR1 and CDR2: MNHEY and SMNVEV (reference sequence). V lost 4 bases, J lost 5 bases, and 17 bases lay in between. The CDR3 loop reads CASSSLGQGGTGELFF. The DNA for the CDR3 is TGTGCCAGCAGTTCCTTAGGACAGGGAGGGACCGGGGAGCTGTTTTTT.

The chain uses TRBV19 and TRBJ2-3; 8 nucleotides align to TRBD2. Germline V gives CDR1 LNHDA, CDR2 SQIVND (reference sequence). CDR3 length: 17 amino acids. V lost 3 bases and J lost 4; bases outside the gene matches: 12. The CDR3, as DNA: TGTGCCAGTAGTATCGACCCTTACGGGGGGGCCGCAGATACGCAGTATTTT. Translating it yields CASSIDPYGGAADTQYF.

The CDR3 loop reads CASRPPGSTGELFF. The CDR3 DNA follows: TGTGCCAGCCGCCCTCCAGGATCCACCGGGGAGCTGTTTTTT. The rearrangement joins TRBV9 to TRBJ2-2; D unresolved. The ends were cut back, 7 bases at V and 4 bases at J, with 14 bases in the middle. Germline CDR1 is SGDLS and CDR2 is YYNGEE. The CDR3 is 14 residues long.

The chain couples TRBV6-1 to TRBJ2-3, with D possibly matching TRBD2 (5 bases). The CDR3 is 14 amino acids. In germline, CDR1 is MNHNS, CDR2 SASEGT. Trimming removed 5 bases at V and 2 bases at J, with 11 bases between. The CDR3 loop is CASSKEAFTDTQYF. The DNA of the CDR3 is TGTGCCAGCAGTAAGGAGGCCTTCACAGATACGCAGTATTTT.

This clone was detected only once. The rearrangement links TRBV28 to TRBJ2-7; 8 bases map to TRBD1. Germline V lookup: CDR1 MDHEN, CDR2 SYDVKM. This CDR3 comprises 12 residues. J lost 9 bases, V lost 11 bases, and 12 bases had no gene match. CDR3 residues: CASTGEALRQYF. The CDR3 DNA follows: TGTGCCTCGACAGGGGAGGCCTTAAGGCAGTACTTC. Complete variable domain (other parts from reference TRBV28 and TRBJ2-7): DVKVTQSSRYLVKRTGEKVFLECVQDMDHENMFWYRQDPGLGLRLIYFSYDVKMKEKGDIPEGYSVSREKKERFSLILESASTNQTSMYLCASTGEALRQYFGPGTRLTVT.

The table lists this clone with a few counts. In DNA, the CDR3 is TGCGCCAGCAGCTTGGTGGCAGGCCTGAGCACAGATACGCAGTATTTT. Residues: CASSLVAGLSTDTQYF. The chain carries TRBV5-1 and TRBJ2-3; D remains ambiguous. The germline V and J ends were trimmed by 0 bases and 0 bases, with 11 bases remaining between them. CDR3 length: 16 amino acids. Germline lookup yields CDR1 SGHRS and CDR2 YFSETQ.

Details on this clone: Other nucleotide sequences in the sample specify the same CDR3. V is TRBV19 and J is TRBJ2-5; TRBD2 might be the D (6 bases). The germline gives CDR1 LNHDA, CDR2 SQIVND (reference sequence). Trimming removed 4 bases from V and 3 bases from J, with 6 bases in between. The CDR3 is made up of 12 amino acids. CDR3 region: CASSKREETQYF. CDR3 coding DNA: TGTGCCAGTAGTAAGCGGGAAGAGACCCAGTACTTC.

The rearrangement links TRBV2 to TRBJ2-7; no firm D call. The V and J ends lost 5 bases and 9 bases respectively, with 8 bases between them. Per germline, CDR1 SNHLY and CDR2 FYNNEI. The CDR3 loop spans 10 amino acids. The CDR3 sequence: CASSYRRQYF. CDR3 in DNA: TGTGCCAGCAGTTACCGCCGGCAGTACTTC.

V is TRBV2 and J is TRBJ1-4; D not resolved. Germline V gene sequence: CDR1 SNHLY, CDR2 FYNNEI. The CDR3 extends over 15 amino acids. Trimming took off 6 bases at V and 2 bases at J, with 13 bases between the two ends. The CDR3 here is CASRDERRTNEKLFF. CDR3 DNA: TGTGCCAGCAGAGATGAGAGGCGGACTAATGAAAAACTGTTTTTT.

This clone was observed a few times. V usage is TRBV5-6 and J usage is TRBJ1-5; D may be TRBD1 (6 bases). Germline assignment: CDR1 SGHDT and CDR2 YYEEEE. The V gene lost 0 bases and the J gene lost 3 bases, with 10 bases spanning the gap. CDR3 length: 15 residues. CDR3 residues: CASSLAGQINQPQHF. The CDR3 DNA reads TGTGCCAGCAGCTTGGCTGGACAGATCAATCAGCCCCAGCATTTT.

A few counts support this clone. The chain uses TRBV6-1 and TRBJ2-3; the D is unclear. The CDR3 covers 16 residues. V was pared by 2 bases and J by 4 bases, with 16 bases between. CDR1 and CDR2 (germline): MNHNS, SASEGT. CDR3 sequence: CASSELFGGKADTQYF. In DNA, the CDR3 is TGTGCCAGCAGTGAACTATTTGGTGGGAAGGCAGATACGCAGTATTTT.

This clone was seen a few times. The J gene is TRBJ2-7, the V gene TRBV9; tentatively, D is TRBD2 (5 bases). V dropped 4 bases and J dropped 1 base, with 15 bases sitting between them. The CDR3 is 15 amino acids. In germline, CDR1 is SGDLS, CDR2 YYNGEE. CDR3 residues: CASSPLGTRSYEQYF. Written as DNA, the CDR3 is TGTGCCAGCAGCCCCCTGGGAACTAGATCCTACGAGCAGTACTTC.

This chain joins TRBV2 and TRBJ1-1; TRBD1 might be the D (5 bases). CDR1 is SNHLY, CDR2 FYNNEI, per germline. This CDR3 comprises 15 residues. V was pared by 6 bases and J by 1 base, with 15 bases between. The CDR3 nucleotides read TGTGCCAGCAGCCCTATCACAGGCCAGAACACTGAAGCTTTCTTT. Protein sequence: CASSPITGQNTEAFF.

Comment on this clone: With a much larger clone just one base away, this may be a read error. This sample also contains other DNA sequences that code for the same CDR3. The rearrangement links TRBV5-4 to TRBJ2-5; tentative D call: TRBD1 (5 bases). CDR3 size: 14 residues. V was clipped by 0 bases and J by 4 bases, with 10 bases between them. The V gene's germline CDR1 is SGHNT and CDR2 YYREEE (reference sequence). DNA of the CDR3: TGTGCCAGCAGCTTGGCAGGGTTGGGAGAGACCCAGTACTTC. Translated: CASSLAGLGETQYF.

The V gene is TRBV7-2, the J gene TRBJ1-6, with a tentative D call TRBD1 (5 bases). V was clipped by 4 bases and J by 6 bases, with 13 bases between them. The CDR3 consists of 15 residues. Germline V gene data show CDR1 as SGHTA and CDR2 as FQGNSA. The CDR3 sequence is CASSSSGQGNSPLHF. The CDR3 DNA sequence: TGTGCCAGCAGCTCGTCAGGGCAGGGTAATTCACCCCTCCACTTT.

V gene TRBV28 combines with J gene TRBJ2-5; D not resolved. Germline V gives CDR1 MDHEN, CDR2 SYDVKM. V dropped 5 bases and J dropped 1 base, with 5 bases sitting between them. This CDR3 contains 12 residues. Here the CDR3 reads CASSPPQETQYF. As DNA, the CDR3 is TGTGCCAGCAGTCCCCCCCAAGAGACCCAGTACTTC.

Concerning this clone itself: The germline gene is not matched at one end of the junction; a read error may be the cause. The chain carries TRBV19 and TRBJ2-3; 7 bases match TRBD1. CDR1 and CDR2 (germline): LNHDA, SQIVND (reference sequence). The CDR3 length is 15 residues. The CDR3 bases are TGTGCCAGCCAGACAGGGAATGGGAACACATATACGCAGTATTTT. The encoded protein is CASQTGNGNTYTQYF.